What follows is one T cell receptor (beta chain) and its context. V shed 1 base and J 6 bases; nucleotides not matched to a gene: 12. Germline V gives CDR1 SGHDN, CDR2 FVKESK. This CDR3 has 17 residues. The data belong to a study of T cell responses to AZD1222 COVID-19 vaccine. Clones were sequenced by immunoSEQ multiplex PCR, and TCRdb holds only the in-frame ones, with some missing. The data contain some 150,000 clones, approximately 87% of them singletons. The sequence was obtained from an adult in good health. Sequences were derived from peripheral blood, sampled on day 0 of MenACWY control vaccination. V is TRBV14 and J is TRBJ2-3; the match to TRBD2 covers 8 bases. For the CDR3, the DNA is TGTGCCAGCAGCCAAGTACGGGGGGGATCGTACGAGGATACGCAGTATTTT. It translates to CASSQVRGGSYEDTQYF.